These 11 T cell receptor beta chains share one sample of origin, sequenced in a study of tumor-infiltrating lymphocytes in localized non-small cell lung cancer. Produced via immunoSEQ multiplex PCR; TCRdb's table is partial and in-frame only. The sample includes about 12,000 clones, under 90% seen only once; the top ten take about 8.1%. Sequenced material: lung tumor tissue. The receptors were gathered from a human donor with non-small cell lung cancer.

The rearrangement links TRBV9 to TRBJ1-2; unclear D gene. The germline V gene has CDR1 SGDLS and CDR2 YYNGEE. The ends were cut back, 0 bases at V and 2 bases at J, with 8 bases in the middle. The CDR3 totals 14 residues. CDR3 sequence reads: CASSVDQTNYGYTF. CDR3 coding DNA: TGTGCCAGCAGCGTAGACCAGACCAACTATGGCTACACCTTC.

DNA of the CDR3: TGTGCCAGCAGCTTAGCGTTGGAGCGGACTGAGCAGTTCTTC. This encodes CASSLALERTEQFF. The chain is built from TRBV7-8 and TRBJ2-1; weak D call: TRBD2 (5 bases). Germline loops: CDR1 SGHVS, CDR2 FQNEAQ. The V end was cut by 0 bases, the J end by 9 bases, with 12 bases between. The CDR3 contains 14 residues.

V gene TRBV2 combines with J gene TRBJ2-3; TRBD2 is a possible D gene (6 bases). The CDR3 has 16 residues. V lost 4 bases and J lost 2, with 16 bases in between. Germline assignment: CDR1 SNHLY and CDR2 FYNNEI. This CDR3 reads CASSGQFAGFTDTQYF. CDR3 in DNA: TGTGCCAGCAGTGGACAGTTTGCGGGGTTCACAGATACGCAGTATTTT.

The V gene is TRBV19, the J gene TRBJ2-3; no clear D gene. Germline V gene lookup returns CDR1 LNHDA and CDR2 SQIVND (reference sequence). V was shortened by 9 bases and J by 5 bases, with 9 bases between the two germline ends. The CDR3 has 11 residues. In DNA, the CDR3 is TGTGCCAGCAGCTTCGGAGATACGCAGTATTTT. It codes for CASSFGDTQYF.

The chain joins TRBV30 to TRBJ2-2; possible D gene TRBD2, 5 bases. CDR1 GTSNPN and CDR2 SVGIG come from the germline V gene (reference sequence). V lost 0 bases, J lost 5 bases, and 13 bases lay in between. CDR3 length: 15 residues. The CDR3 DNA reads TGTGCCTGGAGTGTAGCGGTGTCGGAAACCGGGGAGCTGTTTTTT. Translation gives CAWSVAVSETGELFF.

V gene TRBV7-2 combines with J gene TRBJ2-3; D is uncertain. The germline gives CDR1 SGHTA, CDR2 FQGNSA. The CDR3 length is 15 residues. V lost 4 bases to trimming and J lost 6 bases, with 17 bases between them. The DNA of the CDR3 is TGTGCCAGCAGCTCCGGACCAGAGTCATCGGATACGCAGTATTTT. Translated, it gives CASSSGPESSDTQYF.

As DNA, the CDR3 is TGTGCCAGCAGCCCCCTGAGAGATACGCAGTATTTT. It specifies CASSPLRDTQYF. The genes are TRBV13 and TRBJ2-3, with D unresolved. The CDR3 is 12 residues long. Trimming shortened V by 5 bases and J by 5 bases, and 8 bases separated the two germline ends. Germline V gives CDR1 PRHDT, CDR2 FYEKMQ (reference sequence). The variable domain in full, completed from reference TRBV13 and TRBJ2-3, reads AAGVIQSPRHLIKEKRETATLKCYPIPRHDTVYWYQQGPGQDPQFLISFYEKMQSDKGSIPDRFSAQQFSDYHSELNMSSLELGDSALYFCASSPLRDTQYFGPGTRLTVL.

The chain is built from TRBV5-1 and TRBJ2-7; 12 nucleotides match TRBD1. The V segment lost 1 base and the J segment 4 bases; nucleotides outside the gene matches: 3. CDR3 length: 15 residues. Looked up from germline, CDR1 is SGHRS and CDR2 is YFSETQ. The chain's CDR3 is CASSLRGQGAYEQYF. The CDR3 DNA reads TGCGCCAGCAGCTTGAGGGGACAGGGGGCTTACGAGCAGTACTTC. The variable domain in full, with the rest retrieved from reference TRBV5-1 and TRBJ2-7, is KAGVTQTPRYLIKTRGQQVTLSCSPISGHRSVSWYQQTPGQGLQFLFEYFSETQRNKGNFPGRFSGRQFSNSRSEMNVSTLELGDSALYLCASSLRGQGAYEQYFGPGTRLTVT.

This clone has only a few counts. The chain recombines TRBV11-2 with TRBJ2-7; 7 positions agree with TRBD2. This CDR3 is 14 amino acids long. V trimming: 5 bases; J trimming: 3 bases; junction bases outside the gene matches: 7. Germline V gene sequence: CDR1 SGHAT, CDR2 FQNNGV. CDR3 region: CASSAGGRVYEQYF. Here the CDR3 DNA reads TGTGCCAGCAGCGCAGGCGGGAGAGTCTACGAGCAGTACTTC. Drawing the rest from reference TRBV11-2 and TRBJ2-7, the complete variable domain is EAGVAQSPRYKIIEKRQSVAFWCNPISGHATLYWYQQILGQGPKLLIQFQNNGVVDDSQLPKDRFSAERLKGVDSTLKIQPAKLEDSAVYLCASSAGGRVYEQYFGPGTRLTVT.

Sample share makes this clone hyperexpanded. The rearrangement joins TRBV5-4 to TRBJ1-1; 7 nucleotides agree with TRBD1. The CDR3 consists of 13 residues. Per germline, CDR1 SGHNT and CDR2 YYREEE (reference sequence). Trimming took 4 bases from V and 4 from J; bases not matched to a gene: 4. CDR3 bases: TGTGCCAGCAGCGAAGACAGGGCCACTGAAGCTTTCTTT. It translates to CASSEDRATEAFF.

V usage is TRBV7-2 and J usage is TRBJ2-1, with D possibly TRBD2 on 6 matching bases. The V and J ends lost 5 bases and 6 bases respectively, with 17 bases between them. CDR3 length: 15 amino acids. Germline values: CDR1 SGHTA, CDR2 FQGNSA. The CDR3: CASSITGVQGNEQFF. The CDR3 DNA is TGTGCCAGCAGCATCACGGGAGTGCAGGGCAATGAGCAGTTCTTC. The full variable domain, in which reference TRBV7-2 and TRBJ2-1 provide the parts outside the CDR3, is GAGVSQSPSNKVTEKGKDVELRCDPISGHTALYWYRQSLGQGLEFLIYFQGNSAPDKSGLPSDRFSAERTGGSVSTLTIQRTQQEDSAVYLCASSITGVQGNEQFFGPGTRLTVL.